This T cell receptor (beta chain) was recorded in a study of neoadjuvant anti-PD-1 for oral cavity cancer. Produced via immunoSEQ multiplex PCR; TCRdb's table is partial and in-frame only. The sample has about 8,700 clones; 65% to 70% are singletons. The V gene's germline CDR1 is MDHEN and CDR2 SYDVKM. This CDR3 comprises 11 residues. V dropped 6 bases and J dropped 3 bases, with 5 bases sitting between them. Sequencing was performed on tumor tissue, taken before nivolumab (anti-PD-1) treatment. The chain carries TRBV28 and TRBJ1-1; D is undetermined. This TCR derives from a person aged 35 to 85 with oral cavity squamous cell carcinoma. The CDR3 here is CASSGYTEAFF. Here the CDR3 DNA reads TGTGCCAGCAGCGGGTACACTGAAGCTTTCTTT. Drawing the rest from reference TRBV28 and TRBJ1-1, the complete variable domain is DVKVTQSSRYLVKRTGEKVFLECVQDMDHENMFWYRQDPGLGLRLIYFSYDVKMKEKGDIPEGYSVSREKKERFSLILESASTNQTSMYLCASSGYTEAFFGQGTRLTVV.